The sequence of this T cell receptor (beta chain) was determined in a study of cytomegalovirus exposure and HLA in healthy donors. About the research overall: The approximately 670 first-cohort repertoires shared a platform with the roughly 110 validation repertoires, as reported in a later analysis.

Germline CDR1 SGHRS, CDR2 YFSETQ. This CDR3 is 15 amino acids long. The germline V and J ends were trimmed by 0 bases and 0 bases, with 9 bases remaining between them. Sequenced by immunoSEQ multiplex PCR; TCRdb stores in-frame clones only, minus some. The sample lists 100,000 to 150,000 clones; 88% were seen once. Points from the study as a whole: The authors listed 150 to 200 TCR beta chains as cytomegalovirus-associated.

Concerning this clone itself: Antigen unknown.

The gene calls are TRBV5-1 and TRBJ1-2, with D hard to call. The clonotype originates from a man between 25 and 39 years old in good health and CMV-seronegative. Sample: PBMCs. DNA of the CDR3: TGCGCCAGCAGCTTGGCAGTATCAGCTAACTATGGCTACACCTTC. Its translation: CASSLAVSANYGYTF.